This is a list of T cell receptor beta chains from one sample in a study of blood T cell repertoires in COVID-19. This table comes from immunoSEQ multiplex PCR, and its TCRdb copy is limited to in-frame clones, with some not included. The sample holds 200,000 to 250,000 clones, around 89% seen once. Sequencing used PBMCs or T cells enriched from blood (not recorded which). The receptor set was obtained from a woman between 25 and 40 years old who had recovered from COVID-19. CDR3s include the opening cysteine and the closing phenylalanine or tryptophan. D genes are given only for firm matches. Rows give clone size only sometimes, using once, few, many, or a class for an expanded clone.

abundance,j_gene,d_gene,v_gene,CDR3nt,CDR3aa
.,TRBJ1-1,.,TRBV19,TGTGCCAGTAGGCAGGGACTTAACACTGAAGCTTTCTTT,CASRQGLNTEAFF
.,TRBJ1-2,.,TRBV5-1,TGCGCCAGCAGCGGCCTCACCCGCTCTAACTATGGCTACACCTTC,CASSGLTRSNYGYTF
.,TRBJ2-1,.,TRBV19,TGTGCCAGTAGTATAGGAGGAGGGTACAATGAGCAGTTCTTC,CASSIGGGYNEQFF
.,TRBJ1-6,TRBD1,TRBV7-6,TGTGCCAGCAGCATCGCCGGGACAGGGGGCGAATTCCTCCACTTT,CASSIAGTGGEFLHF
.,TRBJ2-1,TRBD1,TRBV6-5,TGTGCCAGCAGCGACAGGGGGATATGGGATGAGCAGTTCTTC,CASSDRGIWDEQFF
.,TRBJ1-2,.,TRBV28,TGTGCCAGCAGTTTATATCCCGACATCGGCGGGAGCTACACCTTC,CASSLYPDIGGSYTF
.,TRBJ1-4,.,TRBV5-4,TGTGCCAGCAGCTTAACAGTCACGCCGACAACTAATGAAAAACTGTTTTTT,CASSLTVTPTTNEKLFF
.,TRBJ1-1,.,TRBV9,TGTGCCAGCAGCGTAGCCGCAGATTATGAAGCTTTCTTT,CASSVAADYEAFF
.,TRBJ1-5,TRBD1,TRBV6-5,TGTGCCAGCCAAGACAGGGGGCGAGGTCAGCCCCAGCATTTT,CASQDRGRGQPQHF
.,TRBJ2-1,TRBD1,TRBV6-5,TGTGCCAGCAATGTACAGGGGGCCCAGGGGCAGTTCTTC,CASNVQGAQGQFF
.,TRBJ1-1,.,TRBV10-3,TGTGCCATCAGTGAGTCTAGCGGGGAGGAGAGGACTGAAGCTTTCTTT,CAISESSGEERTEAFF
.,TRBJ2-7,TRBD2,TRBV11-1,TGTGCCAGCAGCTTAGCGCTAGCGGTTACCTACGAGCAGTACTTC,CASSLALAVTYEQYF
few,TRBJ1-4,.,TRBV18,TGTGCCAGCTCACCCACAGGGACGCGGAGTCCGGAAAAACTGTTTTTT,CASSPTGTRSPEKLFF
.,TRBJ1-1,TRBD1,TRBV3-1/TRBV3-2,TGTGCCAGCAGTTACCGGACAGGCTTCGAAGCTTTCTTT,CASSYRTGFEAFF
once,TRBJ1-5,.,TRBV12-3/TRBV12-4,TGTGCCAGCAGTTTTGGAGAACAGCCCCAGCATTTT,CASSFGEQPQHF
.,TRBJ2-1,.,TRBV5-4,TGTGCCAGCAGCTTGGACGGGACTCCCCTCCGTGGAGTGCAGTTCTTC,CASSLDGTPLRGVQFF
.,TRBJ1-2,TRBD1,TRBV11-2,TGTGCCAGCAGCTTGACTTACAGGGGCGACTATGGCTACACCTTC,CASSLTYRGDYGYTF
.,TRBJ2-5,TRBD2,TRBV9,TGTGCCAGCAGCCCGCGACTAGCGGGGGGGCGGGAGACCCAGTACTTC,CASSPRLAGGRETQYF
.,TRBJ1-1,.,TRBV28,TGTGCCAGCAGTAGGACCGGAGGTACTGAAGCTTTCTTT,CASSRTGGTEAFF
.,TRBJ2-6,.,TRBV5-1,TGCGCCAGCAGCTTGGCGGGGTTCTCTGGGGCCAACGTCCTGACTTTC,CASSLAGFSGANVLTF
.,TRBJ2-3,TRBD2,TRBV28,TGTGCCAGCAGTTTCGGTATTAGCGGGAGTTCGGATACGCAGTATTTT,CASSFGISGSSDTQYF
.,TRBJ2-1,.,TRBV7-3,TGTGCCAGCAGCTTAACATCCGGAGTTGAGCAGTTCTTC,CASSLTSGVEQFF
.,TRBJ2-3,.,TRBV5-8,TGTGCCAGCAGCTTGATGGGCAGGGGTAGCACAGATACGCAGTATTTT,CASSLMGRGSTDTQYF
.,TRBJ2-4,.,TRBV28,TGTGCCAGCAGTTTAGAACAGGGGAGGAACATTCAGTACTTC,CASSLEQGRNIQYF
.,TRBJ1-2,TRBD1,TRBV30,TGTGCCTGGAGTATACAGGGGGAAGGCTACACCTTC,CAWSIQGEGYTF
.,TRBJ2-3,TRBD2,TRBV10-3,TGTGCCATCAGTGAGTCTGCTGGGGGGACTAACACAGATACGCAGTATTTT,CAISESAGGTNTDTQYF
.,TRBJ2-2,TRBD1,TRBV30,TGTGCCTGGATTCCGGGACAGGTGAACACCGGGGAGCTGTTTTTT,CAWIPGQVNTGELFF
.,TRBJ1-2,TRBD1,TRBV18,TGTGCCAGCCTCCGGGACAGGGATGGCTATGGCTACACCTTC,CASLRDRDGYGYTF
.,TRBJ1-5,TRBD1,TRBV18,TGTGCCAGCTCACCCACAGGGGCGGGCAATCAGCCCCAGCATTTT,CASSPTGAGNQPQHF
.,TRBJ1-5,.,TRBV7-2,TGTGCCAGCAGCTTAGGGGGCTATAGCAATCAGCCCCAGCATTTT,CASSLGGYSNQPQHF
.,TRBJ1-5,.,TRBV9,TGTGCCAGCAGCGTCTGGGGGGAGGGGCCCCAGCATTTT,CASSVWGEGPQHF
.,TRBJ2-7,.,TRBV6-5,TGTGCCAGCGCAGGGGGGTACTCCTACGAGCAGTACTTC,CASAGGYSYEQYF
few,TRBJ1-2,TRBD1,TRBV27,TGTGCCAGCAGTATAACAGGGGGCGGCTATGGCTACACCTTC,CASSITGGGYGYTF
.,TRBJ1-2,.,TRBV10-3,TGTGCCATCAGTACCTCCACAGGGAGTTTTGGCTACACCTTC,CAISTSTGSFGYTF
.,TRBJ2-3,TRBD2,TRBV19,TGTGCCAGTAGTATACAGGCCCGACTAGCGGGCGGATCAGATACGCAGTATTTT,CASSIQARLAGGSDTQYF
.,TRBJ1-5,.,TRBV29-1,TGCAGCGTGGAGACAGGTTTGGGTCAGCCCCAGCATTTT,CSVETGLGQPQHF
.,TRBJ2-3,.,TRBV24-1,TGTGCCACCACTGAGACAGGCACAGATACGCAGTATTTT,CATTETGTDTQYF
.,TRBJ2-7,.,TRBV28,TGTGCCAGCAGCGCCCCGGTCGAGCAGTACTTC,CASSAPVEQYF
.,TRBJ2-1,TRBD2,TRBV4-3,TGCGCCAGCAGCCAAGGACTAGCGGGAATGTTCTACAATGAGCAGTTCTTC,CASSQGLAGMFYNEQFF
.,TRBJ2-7,TRBD2,TRBV5-4,TGTGCCAGCAGCCCCCCAGGACTAGCGGGAGGGCCAGAGAGCTCAAACGAGCAGTACTTC,CASSPPGLAGGPESSNEQYF
.,TRBJ1-1,.,TRBV19,.,CASTSGGSNTEAFF
.,TRBJ2-2,.,TRBV9,TGTGCCAGCAGCGTATCGTTAGCGGATGGCGGGGAGCTGTTTTTT,CASSVSLADGGELFF
.,TRBJ2-2,.,TRBV5-1,TGCGCCAGCAGCTTACAGCCAGACCTTAACACCGGGGAGCTGTTTTTT,CASSLQPDLNTGELFF
.,TRBJ1-1,TRBD1,TRBV10-3,TGTGCCATCAGTGACGATCAGGGGGCCACTGAAGCTTTCTTT,CAISDDQGATEAFF
.,TRBJ2-1,.,TRBV28,TGTGCCAGCAGTTTGGGAGCTGCGGGTTACAATGAGCAGTTCTTC,CASSLGAAGYNEQFF
once,TRBJ2-1,.,TRBV27,TGTGCCAGCAGTTTCAGGGGCCGCTACAATGAGCAGTTCTTC,CASSFRGRYNEQFF
.,TRBJ1-2,TRBD1,TRBV7-2,TGTGCCAGCAGCTTCGTCTCCGGGACAGGGGGCGCCGGCTACACCTTC,CASSFVSGTGGAGYTF
.,TRBJ2-1,TRBD2,TRBV7-2,TGTGCCAGCAGCCCGCAAAGCGGGAGGACGTTGAGGGAGCAGTTCTTC,CASSPQSGRTLREQFF
.,TRBJ2-5,TRBD2,TRBV2,TGTGCCAGCAGTGTGGTAGCGGGAACGCAAGAGACCCAGTACTTC,CASSVVAGTQETQYF